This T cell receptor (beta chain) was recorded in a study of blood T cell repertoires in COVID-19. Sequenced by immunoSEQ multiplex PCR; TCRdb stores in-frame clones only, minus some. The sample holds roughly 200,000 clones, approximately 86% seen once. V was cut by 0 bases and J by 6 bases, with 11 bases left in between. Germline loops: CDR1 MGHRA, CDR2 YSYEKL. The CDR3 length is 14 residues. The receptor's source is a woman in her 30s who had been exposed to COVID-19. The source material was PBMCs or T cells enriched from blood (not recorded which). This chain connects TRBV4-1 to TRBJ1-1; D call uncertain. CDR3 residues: CASSQDHRQAEAFF. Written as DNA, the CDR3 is TGCGCCAGCAGCCAAGATCATCGGCAGGCTGAAGCTTTCTTT.